The 23 T cell receptor beta chains given below trace back to one sample, sequenced in a study of blood T cells in healthy people across ages. A J-beta primer mix and a sample-barcoded 5' primer were used in a second PCR of roughly 6 to 11 cycles. TCRdb ran MiXCR on the 5' RACE reads and lists one entry per CDR3 protein. The repertoire holds over 1.5 million distinct CDR3 sequences, with around half as singletons. Sequencing used blood. The receptor set was obtained from a woman between 40 and 50 years old in good health.

The gene calls are TRBV12-3 or TRBV12-4 and TRBJ2-5; 11 bases are a match to TRBD2. Losses at the gene ends were 6 bases for V and 6 bases for J; bases not matched to a gene: 9. The CDR3 has 15 amino acids. The CDR3 here is CASSQATSGAQTQYF. For the CDR3, the DNA is TGTGCCAGCAGCCAAGCGACTAGCGGGGCCCAGACCCAGTACTTC.

This clonotype came up once. The chain carries TRBV20-1 and TRBJ2-1; the D is unclear. Germline assignment: CDR1 DFQATT and CDR2 SNEGSKA (reference sequence). Trimming cost V 4 bases and J 8 bases, with 9 bases left between them. This CDR3 has 11 amino acids. The CDR3 sequence is CSAIWVYEQFF. The CDR3 DNA reads TGCAGTGCTATTTGGGTTTATGAGCAGTTCTTC.

The chain has TRBV6-5 and TRBJ2-1, with 12 bases that match TRBD2. Per the germline V gene, CDR1 is MNHEY and CDR2 is SVGAGI. The CDR3 totals 16 residues. V trimming: 4 bases; J trimming: 7 bases; junction bases outside the gene matches: 8. The CDR3 sequence: CASSLTPSGGGNEQFF. DNA for the CDR3: TGTGCCAGCAGTTTAACTCCTAGCGGGGGGGGTAATGAGCAGTTCTTC.

J is TRBJ2-7 and V is TRBV28, with 10 nucleotides matching TRBD1. The CDR3 is made up of 16 amino acids. From germline, CDR1 is MDHEN and CDR2 SYDVKM. The V segment lost 6 bases and the J segment 6 bases; nucleotides outside the gene matches: 14. The CDR3 loop reads CASRPTGTGVAGEQYF. CDR3 DNA: TGTGCCAGCAGACCTACCGGGACAGGGGTCGCTGGCGAGCAGTACTTC.

This chain uses TRBV20-1 with TRBJ1-6; no reliable D call. The germline V gene has CDR1 DFQATT and CDR2 SNEGSKA (reference sequence). CDR3 length equals 14 residues. Between the trimmed V and J ends, which lost 0 bases and 10 bases, there was a span of 13 bases. CDR3 sequence (DNA): TGCAGTGCTAGAGAGTGGGCGGCCGACTCACCCCTCCACTTT. Translated, it gives CSAREWAADSPLHF.

This clonotype has a handful of counts. The CDR3 spells CATSDNLYQPQHF. DNA for the CDR3: TGTGCCACCAGTGATAACCTTTATCAGCCCCAGCATTTT. The V and J genes are TRBV24-1 and TRBJ1-5, with D uncertain. Germline CDR1 reads KGHDR; CDR2 reads SFDVKD. V gave up 3 bases and J gave up 5 bases, with 7 bases separating them. The CDR3 covers 13 residues.

The rearrangement uses TRBV20-1 and TRBJ2-7; 10 positions agree with TRBD2. The germline CDR1 and CDR2 sequences are DFQATT and SNEGSKA (reference sequence). The CDR3 consists of 13 residues. V lost 5 bases to trimming and J lost 4 bases; unmatched junction nucleotides: 5. The CDR3 sequence: CSAGGLADYEQYF. CDR3 coding DNA: TGCAGTGCTGGCGGACTAGCGGATTACGAGCAGTACTTC.

This clonotype has a handful of counts. The chain joins TRBV6-5 to TRBJ2-7; 8 bases line up with TRBD2. The ends lost 6 bases at V and 2 bases at J; junction bases unmatched: 12. CDR1 is MNHEY, CDR2 SVGAGI, per germline. This CDR3 is built from 16 residues. The CDR3 region is CASRRRTSGDTYEQYF. The DNA for the CDR3 is TGTGCCAGCAGGCGAAGAACTAGCGGTGATACCTACGAGCAGTACTTC.

The sample holds a few counts of this clonotype. The J gene is TRBJ2-7, the V gene TRBV6-2 or TRBV6-3, with no clear D. CDR3 length equals 12 residues. With 8 bases removed from V and 0 bases from J, the gap between germline ends came to 8 bases. CDR1 MNHEY and CDR2 SVGEGT come from the germline V gene. This CDR3 is CASGFPSYEQYF. The CDR3 region has the DNA TGTGCCAGCGGTTTCCCCTCCTACGAGCAGTACTTC.

Points on this clonotype: One end of the junction varies from germline; a read error may be responsible. The J gene is TRBJ2-1, the V gene TRBV5-1, with 9 bases that match TRBD1. Germline values: CDR1 SGHRS, CDR2 YFSETQ. The CDR3 has 16 amino acids. CDR3 region: CASSLSDRGGYNERFF. In DNA form, the CDR3 reads TGCGCCAGCAGCCTATCCGACAGGGGGGGATACAATGAGCGGTTCTTC. Drawing the rest from reference TRBV5-1 and TRBJ2-1, the complete variable domain is KAGVTQTPRYLIKTRGQQVTLSCSPISGHRSVSWYQQTPGQGLQFLFEYFSETQRNKGNFPGRFSGRQFSNSRSEMNVSTLELGDSALYLCASSLSDRGGYNERFFGPGTRLTVL.

The CDR3 spells CASSPRGLSSYEQYF. The CDR3, as DNA: TGTGCCAGCAGTCCCAGGGGACTCTCCTCCTACGAGCAGTACTTC. This rearrangement joins TRBV2 to TRBJ2-7; D tentatively reads TRBD1 or TRBD2 (6 bases each). In germline, CDR1 is SNHLY, CDR2 FYNNEI. This CDR3 is built from 15 residues. Trimming pared 5 bases from V and 0 bases from J, leaving 14 bases between.

The sample holds a few counts of this clonotype. The rearrangement links TRBV12-3 or TRBV12-4 to TRBJ1-1; TRBD1 might be the D (5 bases). The CDR3 consists of 15 residues. V was cut by 1 base and J by 0 bases, with 9 bases left in between. The CDR3 region has the DNA TGTGCCAGCAGTTTAGGTATAGGGGTGAACACTGAAGCTTTCTTT. Protein product: CASSLGIGVNTEAFF.

The chain has TRBV7-2 and TRBJ2-1, with TRBD1 as a possible D gene (6 bases). V was trimmed by 3 bases and J by 0 bases, leaving 24 bases between them. From germline, CDR1 is SGHTA and CDR2 FQGNSA. The CDR3 covers 20 residues. CDR3 loop: CASSFRSEGWDTDSYNEQFF. In DNA, the CDR3 is TGTGCCAGCAGCTTCAGGTCAGAGGGCTGGGACACCGACTCCTACAATGAGCAGTTCTTC.

This clonotype was observed once. The chain recombines TRBV11-2 with TRBJ2-3; D gene ambiguous. The germline V and J ends were trimmed by 5 bases and 4 bases, with 28 bases remaining between them. CDR3 size: 19 residues. CDR1 is SGHAT, CDR2 FQNNGV, per germline. The CDR3 region has the DNA TGTGCCAGCAGCCGATTGGAAAGGGTCCCAGGCGACCCCCCAGATACGCAGTATTTT. Protein: CASSRLERVPGDPPDTQYF.

The V and J genes are TRBV29-1 and TRBJ2-3, with a weak D call TRBD1 (6 bases). V lost 4 bases and J 0 bases, leaving 20 bases between the germline ends. Per the germline V gene, CDR1 is SQVTM and CDR2 is ANQGSEA. The CDR3 is 17 amino acids. CDR3 sequence (DNA): TGCAGCGTTGGCTTTACAGGGATACCGTCTAGCACAGATACGCAGTATTTT. Protein sequence: CSVGFTGIPSSTDTQYF.

This chain links TRBV27 with TRBJ2-1, with TRBD2 matching 7 bases. V dropped 3 bases and J dropped 4; count of bases not matched to a gene: 9. The CDR3 is 16 residues long. Germline CDR1 and CDR2: MNHEY and SMNVEV (reference sequence). The CDR3 protein is CASSLVSGVRYNEQFF. DNA of the CDR3: TGTGCCAGCAGTTTGGTGAGCGGGGTGAGATACAATGAGCAGTTCTTC.

The chain links TRBV29-1 to TRBJ1-1, with TRBD1 matching over 7 bases. V shed 4 bases, J shed 2 bases, and the junction held 7 bases outside the gene matches. The CDR3 totals 14 residues. Per the germline V gene, CDR1 is SQVTM and CDR2 is ANQGSEA. CDR3 loop: CSVGKTGTNTEAFF. Here the CDR3 DNA reads TGCAGCGTTGGGAAGACAGGGACAAACACTGAAGCTTTCTTT.

This clonotype was counted a few times. The CDR3 sequence is CSASIRDRANSPLHF. CDR3 bases: TGCAGTGCTAGTATCCGGGACAGGGCGAATTCACCCCTCCACTTT. This chain uses TRBV20-1 with TRBJ1-6; 9 bases match TRBD1. This CDR3 region has 15 residues. Per germline, CDR1 DFQATT and CDR2 SNEGSKA (reference sequence). V shed 3 bases, J shed 7 bases, and the junction held 7 bases outside the gene matches.

The chain couples TRBV5-6 to TRBJ2-5, with unresolved D. The CDR3 covers 15 residues. CDR1 and CDR2 from the germline V gene are SGHDT and YYEEEE. V dropped 0 bases and J dropped 1 base, with 10 bases sitting between them. The CDR3 DNA is TGTGCCAGCAGCTTGGTTGCGCAGTCCCAAGAGACCCAGTACTTC. This encodes CASSLVAQSQETQYF.

V usage is TRBV9 and J usage is TRBJ1-2; a possible D gene is TRBD1 (5 bases). CDR3 length equals 18 residues. CDR1 and CDR2 from the germline V gene are SGDLS and YYNGEE. Trimming left V 4 bases short and J 0 bases short, with 22 bases between. CDR3 residues: CASSYASGHGGANYGYTF. The CDR3 nucleotides are TGTGCCAGCAGCTATGCCTCAGGGCATGGAGGAGCTAACTATGGCTACACCTTC.

This clonotype has just a few counts. The CDR3 nucleotides read TGTGCCAGCAGCCGGATCGGGACAGGGTCCTACGAGCAGTACTTC. Translation: CASSRIGTGSYEQYF. This sequence joins TRBV7-9 and TRBJ2-7; 9 nucleotides line up with TRBD1. The CDR3 has 15 residues. The germline V gene has CDR1 SEHNR and CDR2 FQNEAQ (reference sequence). V trimming: 5 bases; J trimming: 1 base; junction bases outside the gene matches: 6.

This clonotype was observed many times. In DNA form, the CDR3 reads TGCAGCCTCGGGACAGGGAGCACAGATACGCAGTATTTT. Its translation is CSLGTGSTDTQYF. This chain uses TRBV29-1 with TRBJ2-3; 9 bases agree with TRBD1. V trimming: 8 bases; J trimming: 0 bases; junction bases outside the gene matches: 3. Per germline, CDR1 SQVTM and CDR2 ANQGSEA. CDR3 length equals 13 residues.

This clonotype has just a few counts. The chain couples TRBV4-2 to TRBJ2-1; 10 nucleotides line up with TRBD2. Per the germline V gene, CDR1 is LGHNA and CDR2 is YNFKEQ. The ends lost 1 base at V and 3 bases at J; junction bases unmatched: 3. The CDR3 extends over 16 amino acids. For the CDR3, the DNA is TGTGCCAGCAGCCAAGGGAAGCGGGGGGGCTACAATGAGCAGTTCTTC. Its protein is CASSQGKRGGYNEQFF.